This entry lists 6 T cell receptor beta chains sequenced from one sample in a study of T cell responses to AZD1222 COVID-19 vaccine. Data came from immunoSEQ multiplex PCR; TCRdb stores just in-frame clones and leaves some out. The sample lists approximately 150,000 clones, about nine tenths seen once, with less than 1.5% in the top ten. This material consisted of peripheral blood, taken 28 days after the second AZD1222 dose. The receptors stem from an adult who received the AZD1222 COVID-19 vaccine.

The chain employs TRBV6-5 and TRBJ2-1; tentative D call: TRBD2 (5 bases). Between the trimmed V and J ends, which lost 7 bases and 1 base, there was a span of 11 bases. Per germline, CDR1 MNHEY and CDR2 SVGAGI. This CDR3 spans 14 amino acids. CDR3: CASMRAGSYNEQFF. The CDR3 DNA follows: TGTGCCAGCATGCGGGCAGGATCCTACAATGAGCAGTTCTTC.

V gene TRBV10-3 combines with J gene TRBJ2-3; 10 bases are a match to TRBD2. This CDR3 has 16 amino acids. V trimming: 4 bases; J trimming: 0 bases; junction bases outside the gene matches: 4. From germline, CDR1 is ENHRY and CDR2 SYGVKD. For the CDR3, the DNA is TGTGCCATCAGTGCTAAGACTAGCGGGAGCACAGATACGCAGTATTTT. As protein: CAISAKTSGSTDTQYF.

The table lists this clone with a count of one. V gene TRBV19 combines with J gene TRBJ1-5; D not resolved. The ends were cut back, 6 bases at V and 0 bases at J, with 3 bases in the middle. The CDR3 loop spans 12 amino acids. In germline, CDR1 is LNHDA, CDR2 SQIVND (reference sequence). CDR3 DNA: TGTGCCAGTAGGAATAGCAATCAGCCCCAGCATTTT. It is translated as CASRNSNQPQHF.

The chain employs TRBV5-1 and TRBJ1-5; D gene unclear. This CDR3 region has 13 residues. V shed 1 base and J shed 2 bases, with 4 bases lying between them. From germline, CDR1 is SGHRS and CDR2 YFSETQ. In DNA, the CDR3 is TGCGCCAGCAGCTTGAGGGGCAATCAGCCCCAGCATTTT. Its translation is CASSLRGNQPQHF. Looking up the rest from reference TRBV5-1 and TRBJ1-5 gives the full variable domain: KAGVTQTPRYLIKTRGQQVTLSCSPISGHRSVSWYQQTPGQGLQFLFEYFSETQRNKGNFPGRFSGRQFSNSRSEMNVSTLELGDSALYLCASSLRGNQPQHFGDGTRLSIL.

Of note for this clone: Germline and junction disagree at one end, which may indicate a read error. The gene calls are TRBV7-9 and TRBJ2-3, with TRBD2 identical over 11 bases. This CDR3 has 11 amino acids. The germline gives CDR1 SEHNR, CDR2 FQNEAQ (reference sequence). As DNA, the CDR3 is TGTGCCAGCAGCTCGACTAGCGGGACGGGATTT. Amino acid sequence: CASSSTSGTGF.

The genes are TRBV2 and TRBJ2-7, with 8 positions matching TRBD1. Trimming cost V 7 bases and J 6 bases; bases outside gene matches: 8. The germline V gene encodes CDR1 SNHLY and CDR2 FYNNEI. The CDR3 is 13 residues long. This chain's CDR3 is CASTLGQGAEQYF. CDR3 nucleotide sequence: TGTGCCAGCACCCTAGGACAGGGCGCCGAGCAGTACTTC.